The T cell receptor beta chain described here comes from a study of T cells expressing NK-cell markers. Study-wide points: Dominant NKG2C+ clonotypes accounted for roughly 1.0-7.0% of CD8+ T cells in a handful of donors. The CD3+CD56-NKG2C+ fraction was also led by these clonotypes in several donors.

The CDR3 totals 18 residues. CDR1 is KGHSH, CDR2 LQKENI, per germline. TCRdb processed the 5' RACE reads again and assigns one entry to each CDR3 protein, with no DNA. The table for this sample gives 350,000 to 450,000 distinct CDR3 sequences. Remarks on this clonotype: Antigen: not known.

The chain carries TRBV18 and TRBJ2-3; there is no DNA to check the TCRdb D call of TRBD1. The TCR originated in a man aged 18 to 69 in good health. The specimen sequenced was blood T cells: a sorted CD56 or NKG2C T cell subset, CD4+ or CD8+ T cells, or bulk PBMC T cells (not recorded which). The CDR3 here is CASSPRPGTPLDSGTQYF.